The T cell receptor beta chain described here comes from a study of Graves' ophthalmopathy and Graves' hyperthyroidism. Amplified material comprised TCR beta CDR3 regions derived from RNA transcripts. First-round RT-PCR used HTBI primers; second-round multiplex PCR followed. MiXCR, run by TCRdb on the multiplex PCR reads, gives a single entry per CDR3 protein. The data show hundreds of thousands of distinct CDR3 sequences, with 40% to 50% seen just once and around 43% held by the top ten. Comment on this clonotype: The target antigen is unknown. Mismatch with germline at one junction end may stem from a read error.

Exclusion covered patients with other autoimmune diseases or uncontrolled infections (as well as pregnancy or lactation). Symptoms, serum thyroxine and TRAb, thyroid ultrasound, and orbital computed tomography formed the diagnostic basis. The PBMCs had their origin in around 9.1 ml of fresh peripheral blood. Study results and limitations: Its predictions of ophthalmopathy progression gave the model 55% to 71% sensitivity and 72.22% specificity.

The receptor's source is an adult man with Graves' ophthalmopathy. Sequenced input: peripheral blood.

The CDR3 DNA reads as TGTGCCAGCAGTAAAGCAGGGCCCCGGGAGACCCAGTACTTC. Translation: CASSKAGPRETQYF. The rearrangement uses TRBV2 and TRBJ2-5; possibly TRBD1 for D (5 bases). Germline assignment: CDR1 SNHLY and CDR2 FYNNEI. The CDR3 sequence is 14 residues long.